This T cell receptor beta chain is from a study of cytomegalovirus exposure and HLA in healthy donors. About the research overall: Earlier work reported approximately 110 million unique TCR beta sequences from about 190 million T cells.

This CDR3 has 16 amino acids. Germline V CDR1 and CDR2: SGHTS, YDEGEE. Trimming pared 0 bases from V and 7 bases from J, leaving 19 bases between. In the PCR, 60 Vbeta and 13 Jbeta primers were used. Generated by immunoSEQ multiplex PCR, the TCRdb table keeps only in-frame clones and is missing some. In the table there are roughly 150,000 clones, approximately 80% of which are singletons. About this clone: Antigen: not known.

Study findings and constraints: Later on, an analysis showed TCR association rates differing by HLA locus, with DRB1 the most and HLA-C the fewest. Most TCR sequences were seen very rarely across donors, but some public TCRs occurred in many.

The chain recombines TRBV5-8 with TRBJ1-1; maybe TRBD1 (6 bases). The TCR comes from a woman between 35 and 50 years old in good health and CMV-seronegative. Sequenced sample: PBMCs. CDR3: CASSLDRTGTLGEAFF. The CDR3 bases are TGTGCCAGCAGCTTGGATCGAACCGGGACACTAGGTGAAGCTTTCTTT.